This TCR beta chain derives from a study of blood T cell repertoires in COVID-19. At the level of the study: Samples representing acute and convalescent COVID-19 were sourced from the United States, Italy and Spain. Sources were T cells, B-cell-depleted T cells, or PBMCs; the material itself was cDNA or gDNA.

The authors' processing: Estimation of nucleated cell counts relied on the amplification of reference gene primers. Using immunoSEQ multiplex PCR, the repertoire was profiled, and TCRdb retains in-frame clones only, with some absent. V, J and clone size were drawn from that table, and D and trimming were deduced from the DNA. Of 250,000 to 350,000 clones listed, approximately 90% were seen once; the top ten hold 2% to 2.5%. This clonotype was sampled from a woman between 50 and 59 years old who had recovered from COVID-19. The sequenced sample consisted of peripheral blood.

As DNA, the CDR3 is TGCGCCAGCAGCTACGGACAGTCTGGAAACACCATATATTTT. It specifies CASSYGQSGNTIYF. V is TRBV5-1 and J is TRBJ1-3; D is perhaps TRBD1 (6 bases). Germline loops: CDR1 SGHRS, CDR2 YFSETQ. CDR3 length: 14 amino acids. The V gene lost 3 bases and the J gene lost 1 base, with 8 bases spanning the gap.